Listed here are 15 T cell receptor beta chains from one sample, sequenced in a study of technical replicates of blood from a handful of donors. Sequencing was performed with immunoSEQ multiplex PCR; in TCRdb, only in-frame clones are kept and a portion is missing. Altogether over 50,000 clones are present, more than 85% being singletons, with the ten largest covering just over 5%. Material for sequencing was PBMCs. Source of these receptors: a human donor in good health. Some clones in this sample may be carry-over from other donors' samples.

The chain carries TRBV7-3 and TRBJ2-1; weak D call: TRBD2 (6 bases). This CDR3 has 14 amino acids. The germline V gene encodes CDR1 SGHTA and CDR2 FQGTGA. V gave up 5 bases and J gave up 8 bases, with 16 bases separating them. The CDR3 nucleotides are TGTGCCAGCAGCCCTCCCGGGAGTCTCGATGAGCAGTTCTTC. This sequence encodes CASSPPGSLDEQFF.

This clone showed up just once. V is TRBV5-8 and J is TRBJ2-7; unclear D gene. V shed 5 bases and J shed 4 bases, with 7 bases lying between them. The germline V gene encodes CDR1 SGHTS and CDR2 YDEGEE. The CDR3 contains 11 residues. Here the CDR3 reads CASRSEYEQYF. Written as DNA, the CDR3 is TGTGCCAGCAGATCAGAATACGAGCAGTACTTC.

This clone was observed a few times. This chain uses TRBV19 with TRBJ2-2; D might be TRBD2 (5 bases). The ends were cut back, 3 bases at V and 1 base at J, with 6 bases in the middle. Germline CDR1 reads LNHDA; CDR2 reads SQIVND (reference sequence). The CDR3 loop spans 14 amino acids. The CDR3 region has the DNA TGTGCCAGTAGTATTCGGGGGAACACCGGGGAGCTGTTTTTT. It encodes CASSIRGNTGELFF.

The chain joins TRBV5-1 to TRBJ1-6; D may be TRBD1 (6 bases). Germline V gene lookup returns CDR1 SGHRS and CDR2 YFSETQ. The CDR3 is 16 residues long. V shed 4 bases and J shed 9 bases, with 20 bases lying between them. CDR3: CASSPSRAGASSPLHF. The CDR3 DNA follows: TGCGCCAGCAGCCCTAGTCGTGCGGGGGCCAGTTCACCCCTCCACTTT.

The chain has TRBV27 and TRBJ1-1; 10 bases line up with TRBD1. The CDR3 has 15 residues. V was clipped by 1 base and J by 4 bases; unmatched bases: 3. Germline V gene data show CDR1 as MNHEY and CDR2 as SMNVEV (reference sequence). CDR3 coding DNA: TGTGCCAGCAGTTTATATGGGACAGGGGCCACTGAAGCTTTCTTT. Its protein product is CASSLYGTGATEAFF.

V and J are TRBV7-9 and TRBJ1-6; 7 bases line up with TRBD1. The trim removed 7 bases at V and 7 bases at J, leaving 7 bases unmatched. The germline CDR1 and CDR2 sequences are SEHNR and FQNEAQ (reference sequence). This CDR3 region has 14 residues. The chain's CDR3 is CASTYGTANSPLHF. Here the CDR3 DNA reads TGTGCCAGCACCTACGGGACAGCCAATTCACCCCTCCACTTT.

V usage is TRBV5-1 and J usage is TRBJ2-1; 15 positions agree with TRBD2. The CDR3 sequence is 19 residues long. From germline, CDR1 is SGHRS and CDR2 YFSETQ. V was clipped by 3 bases and J by 0 bases; unmatched bases: 7. CDR3 sequence (DNA): TGCGCCAGCAGCTCTGGACTAGCGGGAGGGAAGAGCTCCTACAATGAGCAGTTCTTC. Its translation is CASSSGLAGGKSSYNEQFF.

The chain carries TRBV7-8 and TRBJ1-4; possibly TRBD1 for D (6 bases). Between the trimmed V and J ends, which lost 5 bases and 0 bases, there was a span of 13 bases. The CDR3 has 16 residues. CDR1 SGHVS and CDR2 FQNEAQ come from the germline V gene. The CDR3 loop is CASSAWTAATNEKLFF. In DNA, the CDR3 is TGTGCCAGCAGCGCCTGGACAGCCGCAACTAATGAAAAACTGTTTTTT.

The V gene is TRBV6-1, the J gene TRBJ1-5; D call uncertain. From germline, CDR1 is MNHNS and CDR2 SASEGT. V lost 6 bases to trimming and J lost 0 bases, with 9 bases between them. The CDR3 contains 14 residues. For the CDR3, the DNA is TGTGCCAGCAGCCCTGCCGGTAGCAATCAGCCCCAGCATTTT. This translates into CASSPAGSNQPQHF.

The chain uses TRBV10-3 and TRBJ1-6; 9 positions match TRBD1. The CDR3 runs to 13 residues. Germline V CDR1 and CDR2: ENHRY, SYGVKD. The V gene end was trimmed by 10 bases and the J gene end by 10 bases; junction bases not matched to a gene: 8. The CDR3 sequence: CATTGQGGSPLHF. CDR3 nucleotides: TGTGCCACCACGGGACAGGGAGGATCACCCCTCCACTTT.

CDR3 in amino acids: CASSQDRTGNYEQYF. For the CDR3, the DNA is TGCGCCAGCAGCCAAGATAGGACAGGAAACTACGAGCAGTACTTC. This chain links TRBV4-3 with TRBJ2-7; 7 bases line up with TRBD1. Germline trimming cut 0 bases from V and 3 bases from J; bases unmatched to any gene: 5. In germline, CDR1 is LGHNA, CDR2 YSLEER. The CDR3 is made up of 15 amino acids.

This chain links TRBV5-5 with TRBJ2-2, with a possible D match to TRBD2 (5 bases). Germline lookup yields CDR1 SGHKS and CDR2 YYEKEE (reference sequence). V was clipped by 1 base and J by 6 bases, with 13 bases between them. This CDR3 spans 15 amino acids. The CDR3 coding sequence is TGTGCCAGCAGCTTGCTAGCAGGCTACCCCGGGGAGCTGTTTTTT. Translating it yields CASSLLAGYPGELFF.

The chain combines TRBV7-2 with TRBJ2-7; D gene uncertain. CDR3 length: 12 amino acids. The V end was cut by 5 bases, the J end by 6 bases, with 11 bases between. CDR1 is SGHTA and CDR2 is FQGNSA in the germline V gene. The CDR3 is CASSTTTGEQYF. The CDR3 DNA reads TGTGCCAGCAGCACCACGACGGGCGAGCAGTACTTC. Together with reference TRBV7-2 and TRBJ2-7, the CDR3 gives the full variable domain: GAGVSQSPSNKVTEKGKDVELRCDPISGHTALYWYRQSLGQGLEFLIYFQGNSAPDKSGLPSDRFSAERTGGSVSTLTIQRTQQEDSAVYLCASSTTTGEQYFGPGTRLTVT.

The chain employs TRBV19 and TRBJ2-2, with TRBD2 identical over 9 bases. The CDR3 consists of 15 residues. Germline CDR1 reads LNHDA; CDR2 reads SQIVND (reference sequence). V trimming: 4 bases; J trimming: 2 bases; junction bases outside the gene matches: 2. CDR3 DNA: TGTGCCAGTAGTACGACTAGCGGAAACACCGGGGAGCTGTTTTTT. Translation: CASSTTSGNTGELFF.

The DNA of the CDR3 is TGTGCCAGCAGCTTGCAGACTAGCGGGAGACCAGATACGCAGTATTTT. The encoded protein is CASSLQTSGRPDTQYF. The chain is built from TRBV7-9 and TRBJ2-3, with 12 bases lining up with TRBD2. Losses at the gene ends were 3 bases for V and 4 bases for J; bases not matched to a gene: 5. The CDR3 spans 16 residues. The germline CDR1 and CDR2 sequences are SEHNR and FQNEAQ (reference sequence).